These 15 T cell receptor beta chains came from one sample sequenced in a study of long-term antiretroviral therapy in people with HIV. Running of the v3.0 immunoSEQ assay took place at survey level. Produced via immunoSEQ multiplex PCR; TCRdb's table is partial and in-frame only. The repertoire holds 25,000 to 35,000 clones, with 85% to 95% as singletons. The sample here was unsorted PBMCs, taken about 6.5 years after starting antiretroviral therapy. These TCRs come from a woman in her 40s with HIV.

The V and J genes are TRBV2 and TRBJ2-2, with D hard to call. The V end lost 3 bases, the J end lost 2 bases, and 10 bases lay between the germline ends. Germline V gene data show CDR1 as SNHLY and CDR2 as FYNNEI. The CDR3 is 15 residues long. The CDR3, as DNA: TGTGCCAGCAGTGAGGGTACACTTAACACCGGGGAGCTGTTTTTT. This codes for CASSEGTLNTGELFF.

This clone was seen just once. The chain joins TRBV11-2 to TRBJ2-1; no clear D gene. Trimming cost V 4 bases and J 5 bases, with 12 bases left between them. The CDR3 totals 14 residues. Looked up from germline, CDR1 is SGHAT and CDR2 is FQNNGV. As DNA, the CDR3 is TGTGCCAGCAGCTCCCCCGGCGTAGACAATGAGCAGTTCTTC. Translation gives CASSSPGVDNEQFF.

The chain carries TRBV7-2 and TRBJ1-2; 10 bases align to TRBD1. CDR3 length: 17 amino acids. Looked up from germline, CDR1 is SGHTA and CDR2 is FQGNSA. Unmatched junction bases numbered 9, after V lost 5 bases and J lost 0 bases. The CDR3 bases are TGTGCCAGCAGCGAAGACAGGGGGCTCATAGCTAACTATGGCTACACCTTC. It yields the protein CASSEDRGLIANYGYTF.

This chain joins TRBV5-1 and TRBJ2-5; 16 nucleotides line up with TRBD2. J gave up 5 bases and V 1 base, and 5 bases lay outside the gene matches. Germline V gene data show CDR1 as SGHRS and CDR2 as YFSETQ. The CDR3 loop spans 17 amino acids. Here the CDR3 DNA reads TGCGCCAGCAGCTTGCAACCGGGACTAGCGGGGGGGGAGACCCAGTACTTC. This encodes CASSLQPGLAGGETQYF. The entire variable domain, with the rest obtained from reference TRBV5-1 and TRBJ2-5, is as follows: KAGVTQTPRYLIKTRGQQVTLSCSPISGHRSVSWYQQTPGQGLQFLFEYFSETQRNKGNFPGRFSGRQFSNSRSEMNVSTLELGDSALYLCASSLQPGLAGGETQYFGPGTRLLVL.

V gene TRBV29-1 combines with J gene TRBJ2-5; possibly TRBD2 for D (6 bases). The length of the CDR3 is 14 residues. In germline, CDR1 is SQVTM, CDR2 ANQGSEA. The V end was cut by 3 bases, the J end by 5 bases, with 16 bases between. This CDR3 reads CSVDVAGPGETQYF. The CDR3, as DNA: TGCAGCGTTGATGTGGCGGGGCCGGGGGAGACCCAGTACTTC.

The J gene is TRBJ1-1, the V gene TRBV7-9, with D possibly TRBD1 on 5 matching bases. CDR3 length: 14 amino acids. Germline CDR1 is SEHNR and CDR2 is FQNEAQ (reference sequence). The V gene lost 1 base and the J gene lost 2 bases, with 8 bases spanning the gap. The chain's CDR3 is CASSLDRINTEAFF. Here the CDR3 DNA reads TGTGCCAGCAGCTTAGACAGGATCAACACTGAAGCTTTCTTT.

The rearrangement links TRBV27 to TRBJ1-5; 8 bases map to TRBD1. This CDR3 is built from 16 residues. Germline values: CDR1 MNHEY, CDR2 SMNVEV (reference sequence). V shed 5 bases, J shed 4 bases, and the junction held 10 bases outside the gene matches. The CDR3 loop reads CASSPDGQGWNQPQHF. DNA of the CDR3: TGTGCCAGCAGTCCAGATGGACAGGGTTGGAATCAGCCCCAGCATTTT.

The chain recombines TRBV7-2 with TRBJ1-3; D unresolved. Germline CDR1 SGHTA, CDR2 FQGNSA. V lost 4 bases and J 2 bases, leaving 12 bases between the germline ends. This CDR3 has 15 amino acids. The DNA for the CDR3 is TGTGCCAGCAGCTCTGGTTGGGCGGCTGGAAACACCATATATTTT. Translated, it gives CASSSGWAAGNTIYF.

The chain links TRBV20-1 to TRBJ2-7; D is undetermined. Germline lookup yields CDR1 DFQATT and CDR2 SNEGSKA (reference sequence). The CDR3 totals 11 residues. The ends were cut back, 3 bases at V and 3 bases at J, with 6 bases in the middle. CDR3 loop: CSASPGYEQYF. The CDR3 DNA reads as TGCAGTGCTAGCCCAGGCTACGAGCAGTACTTC.

The rearrangement uses TRBV7-2 and TRBJ1-5; D unclear. Between the trimmed V and J ends, which lost 1 base and 1 base, there was a span of 5 bases. Germline V gene lookup returns CDR1 SGHTA and CDR2 FQGNSA. The CDR3 has 14 residues. The CDR3 protein is CASSLDPSNQPQHF. CDR3 DNA sequence: TGTGCCAGCAGCTTAGACCCCAGCAATCAGCCCCAGCATTTT.

To note about this clone: The sample has other DNA sequences that encode this CDR3 too. The chain joins TRBV5-5 to TRBJ2-3; the D is unclear. The CDR3 has 12 amino acids. Trimming removed 0 bases at V and 3 bases at J, with 2 bases between. Germline V CDR1 and CDR2: SGHKS, YYEKEE (reference sequence). CDR3 DNA sequence: TGTGCCAGCAGCTTGGAAACAGATACGCAGTATTTT. Its protein product is CASSLETDTQYF.

CDR3 coding DNA: TGTGCCTGGAACCTACAGGGTAACTATGGCTACACCTTC. This gives the protein CAWNLQGNYGYTF. The J gene is TRBJ1-2, the V gene TRBV30, with a possible D match to TRBD1 (6 bases). The germline V gene has CDR1 GTSNPN and CDR2 SVGIG (reference sequence). V was pared by 4 bases and J by 1 base, with 10 bases between. The CDR3 runs 13 residues.

With respect to this clone: One junction end disagrees with the germline gene, perhaps due to a read error. The chain couples TRBV12-5 to TRBJ1-2; the D is unclear. The CDR3 runs 12 residues. CDR1 is LGHNT, CDR2 FRNRAP, per germline. In nucleotides, the CDR3 is TGTGCTAGTGGATTGGGGAGCTATGGCTACACCTTC. It specifies CASGLGSYGYTF.

This clone was recorded once. The chain has TRBV30 and TRBJ1-1, with 7 positions matching TRBD1. CDR3 length equals 15 residues. Per the germline V gene, CDR1 is GTSNPN and CDR2 is SVGIG (reference sequence). V lost 3 bases, J lost 0 bases, and 7 bases stayed unmatched. The chain's CDR3 is CAWREPDRLNTEAFF. The CDR3 nucleotides read TGTGCCTGGAGGGAGCCGGACAGGTTGAACACTGAAGCTTTCTTT.

The V and J genes are TRBV7-6 and TRBJ2-3, with D uncertain. Germline CDR1 SGHVS, CDR2 FNYEAQ. The CDR3 has 12 residues. Trimming shortened V by 1 base and J by 4 bases, and 3 bases separated the two germline ends. The CDR3 region has the DNA TGTGCCAGCAGCTTAGTTGCAGATACGCAGTATTTT. Its protein product is CASSLVADTQYF.